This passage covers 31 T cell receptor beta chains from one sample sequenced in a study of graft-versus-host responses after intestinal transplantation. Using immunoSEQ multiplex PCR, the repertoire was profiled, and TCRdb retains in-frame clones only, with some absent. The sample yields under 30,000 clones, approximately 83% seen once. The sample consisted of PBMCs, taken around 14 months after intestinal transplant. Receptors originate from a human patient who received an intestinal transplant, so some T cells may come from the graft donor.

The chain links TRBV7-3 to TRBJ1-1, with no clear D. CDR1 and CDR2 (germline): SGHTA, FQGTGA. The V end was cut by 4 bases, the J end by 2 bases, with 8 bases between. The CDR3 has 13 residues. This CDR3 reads CASSSQENTEAFF. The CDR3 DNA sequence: TGTGCCAGCAGCTCTCAGGAAAACACTGAAGCTTTCTTT.

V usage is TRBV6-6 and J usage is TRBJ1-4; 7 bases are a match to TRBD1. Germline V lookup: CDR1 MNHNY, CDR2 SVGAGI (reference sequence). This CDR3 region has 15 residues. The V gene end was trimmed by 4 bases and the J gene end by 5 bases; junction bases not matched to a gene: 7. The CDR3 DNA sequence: TGTGCCAGCAGTTTTGAAGGGGGCAGAAATGAAAAACTGTTTTTT. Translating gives CASSFEGGRNEKLFF.

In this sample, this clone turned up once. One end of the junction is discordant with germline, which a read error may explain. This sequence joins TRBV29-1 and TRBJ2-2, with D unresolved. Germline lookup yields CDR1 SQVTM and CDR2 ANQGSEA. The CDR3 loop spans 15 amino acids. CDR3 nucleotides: TGCAGCGTTGTGATAGGAGCTAGGAACTCCGGGGAGCTGTTTTTT. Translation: CSVVIGARNSGELFF.

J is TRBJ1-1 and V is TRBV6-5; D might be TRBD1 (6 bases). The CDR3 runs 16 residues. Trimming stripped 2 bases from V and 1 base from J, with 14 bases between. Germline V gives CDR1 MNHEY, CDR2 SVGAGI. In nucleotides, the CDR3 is TGTGCCAGCAGTTACGGTTTGCACAGGGCGAACACTGAAGCTTTCTTT. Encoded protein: CASSYGLHRANTEAFF.

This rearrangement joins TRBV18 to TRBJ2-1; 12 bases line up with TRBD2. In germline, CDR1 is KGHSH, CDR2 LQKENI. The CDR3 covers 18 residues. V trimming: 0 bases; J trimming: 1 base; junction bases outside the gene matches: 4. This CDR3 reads CASSPPSLAGGSYNEQFF. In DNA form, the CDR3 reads TGTGCCAGCTCACCACCGAGCCTAGCGGGAGGGTCCTACAATGAGCAGTTCTTC.

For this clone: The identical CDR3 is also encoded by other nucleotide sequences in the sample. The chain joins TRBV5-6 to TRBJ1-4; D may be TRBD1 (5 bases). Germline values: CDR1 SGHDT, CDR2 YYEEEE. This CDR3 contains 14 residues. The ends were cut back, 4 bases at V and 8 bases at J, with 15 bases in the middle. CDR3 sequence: CASSPVGTKEKLFF. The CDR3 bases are TGTGCCAGCAGCCCGGTGGGGACCAAGGAAAAACTGTTTTTT. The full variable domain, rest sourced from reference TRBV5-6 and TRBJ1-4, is DAGVTQSPTHLIKTRGQQVTLRCSPKSGHDTVSWYQQALGQGPQFIFQYYEEEERQRGNFPDRFSGHQFPNYSSELNVNALLLGDSALYLCASSPVGTKEKLFFGSGTQLSVL.

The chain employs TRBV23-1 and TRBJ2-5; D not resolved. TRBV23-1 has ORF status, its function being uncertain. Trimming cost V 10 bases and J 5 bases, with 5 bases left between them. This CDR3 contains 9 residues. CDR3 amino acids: CATTETQYF. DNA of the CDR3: TGCGCCACCACGGAGACCCAGTACTTC.

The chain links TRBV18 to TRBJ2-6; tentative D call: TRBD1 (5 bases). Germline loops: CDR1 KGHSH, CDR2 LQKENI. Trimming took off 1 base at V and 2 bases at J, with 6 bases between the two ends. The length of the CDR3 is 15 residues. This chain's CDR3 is CASSPRGTGANVLTF. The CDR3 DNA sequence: TGTGCCAGCTCACCACGGGGCACTGGGGCCAACGTCCTGACTTTC. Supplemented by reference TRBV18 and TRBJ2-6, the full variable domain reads NAGVMQNPRHLVRRRGQEARLRCSPMKGHSHVYWYRQLPEEGLKFMVYLQKENIIDESGMPKERFSAEFPKEGPSILRIQQVVRGDSAAYFCASSPRGTGANVLTFGAGSRLTVL.

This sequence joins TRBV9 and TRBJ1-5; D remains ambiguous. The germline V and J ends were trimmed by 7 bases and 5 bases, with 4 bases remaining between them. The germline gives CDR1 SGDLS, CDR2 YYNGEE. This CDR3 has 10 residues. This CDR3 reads CASGDQPQHF. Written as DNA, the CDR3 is TGTGCCAGCGGTGATCAGCCCCAGCATTTT.

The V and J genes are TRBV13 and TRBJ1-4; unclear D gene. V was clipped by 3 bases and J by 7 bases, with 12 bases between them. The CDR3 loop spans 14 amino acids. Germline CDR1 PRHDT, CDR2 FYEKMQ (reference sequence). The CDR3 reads CASSLWDNGEKLFF. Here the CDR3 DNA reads TGTGCCAGCAGCTTGTGGGATAACGGTGAAAAACTGTTTTTT.

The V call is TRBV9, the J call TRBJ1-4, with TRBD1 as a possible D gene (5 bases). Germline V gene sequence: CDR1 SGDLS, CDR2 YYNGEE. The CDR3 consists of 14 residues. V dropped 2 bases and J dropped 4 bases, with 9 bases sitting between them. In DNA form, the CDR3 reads TGTGCCAGCAGCGTGCGGGGACTTAATGAAAAACTGTTTTTT. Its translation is CASSVRGLNEKLFF.

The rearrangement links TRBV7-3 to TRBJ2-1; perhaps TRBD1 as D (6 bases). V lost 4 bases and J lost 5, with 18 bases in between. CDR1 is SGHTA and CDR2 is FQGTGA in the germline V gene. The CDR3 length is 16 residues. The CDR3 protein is CASSSFPQGLDNEQFF. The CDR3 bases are TGTGCCAGCAGCTCATTTCCCCAGGGGTTAGACAATGAGCAGTTCTTC. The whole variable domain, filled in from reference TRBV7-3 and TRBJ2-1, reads GAGVSQTPSNKVTEKGKYVELRCDPISGHTALYWYRQSLGQGPEFLIYFQGTGAADDSGLPNDRFFAVRPEGSVSTLKIQRTERGDSAVYLCASSSFPQGLDNEQFFGPGTRLTVL.

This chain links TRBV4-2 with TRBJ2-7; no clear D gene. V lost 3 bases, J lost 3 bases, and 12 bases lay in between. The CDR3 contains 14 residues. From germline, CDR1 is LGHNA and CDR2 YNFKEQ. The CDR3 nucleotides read TGTGCCAGCAGCCATAACGATAAAGGCTACGAGCAGTACTTC. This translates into CASSHNDKGYEQYF.

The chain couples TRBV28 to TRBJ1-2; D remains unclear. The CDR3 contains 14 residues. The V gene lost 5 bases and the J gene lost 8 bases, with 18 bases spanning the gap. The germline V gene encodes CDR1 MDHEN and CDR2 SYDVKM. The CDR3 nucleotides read TGTGCCAGCAGTCCGCCCGAGGGAGGGTTGGGCTACACCTTC. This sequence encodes CASSPPEGGLGYTF.

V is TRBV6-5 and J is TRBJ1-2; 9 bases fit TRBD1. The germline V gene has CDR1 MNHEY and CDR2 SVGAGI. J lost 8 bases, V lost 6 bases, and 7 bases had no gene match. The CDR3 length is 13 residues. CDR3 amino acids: CASRITQGAGYTF. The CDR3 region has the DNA TGTGCCAGCAGAATTACACAGGGGGCGGGCTACACCTTC.

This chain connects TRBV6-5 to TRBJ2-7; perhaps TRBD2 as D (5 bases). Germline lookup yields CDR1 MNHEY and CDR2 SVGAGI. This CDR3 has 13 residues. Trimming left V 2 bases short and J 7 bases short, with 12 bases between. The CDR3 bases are TGTGCCAGCAGTTACCAACTAACGGGGGAGCAGTACTTC. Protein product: CASSYQLTGEQYF.

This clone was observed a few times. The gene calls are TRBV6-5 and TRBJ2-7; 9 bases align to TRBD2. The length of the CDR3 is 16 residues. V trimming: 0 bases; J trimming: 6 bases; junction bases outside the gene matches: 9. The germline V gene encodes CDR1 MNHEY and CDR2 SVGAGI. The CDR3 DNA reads TGTGCCAGCAGTTACTCGGGGGCGGGAGGGCCGACCGAGCAGTACTTC. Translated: CASSYSGAGGPTEQYF.

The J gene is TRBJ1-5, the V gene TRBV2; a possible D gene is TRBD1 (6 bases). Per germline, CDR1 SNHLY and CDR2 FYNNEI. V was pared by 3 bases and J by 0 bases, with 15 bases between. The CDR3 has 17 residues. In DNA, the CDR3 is TGTGCCAGCAGTGACGGGACACCCGATTATAGCAATCAGCCCCAGCATTTT. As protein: CASSDGTPDYSNQPQHF. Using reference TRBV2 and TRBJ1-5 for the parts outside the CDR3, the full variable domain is EPEVTQTPSHQVTQMGQEVILRCVPISNHLYFYWYRQILGQKVEFLVSFYNNEISEKSEIFDDQFSVERPDGSNFTLKIRSTKLEDSAMYFCASSDGTPDYSNQPQHFGDGTRLSIL.

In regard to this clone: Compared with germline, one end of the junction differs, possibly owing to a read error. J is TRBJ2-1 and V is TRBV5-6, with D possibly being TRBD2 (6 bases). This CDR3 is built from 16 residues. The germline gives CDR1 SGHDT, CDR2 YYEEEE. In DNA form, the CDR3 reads TGTGCCAGCAGCTTGCTCGCGGGACGAACCTACAATGAGCAGCTCTTC. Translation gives CASSLLAGRTYNEQLF.

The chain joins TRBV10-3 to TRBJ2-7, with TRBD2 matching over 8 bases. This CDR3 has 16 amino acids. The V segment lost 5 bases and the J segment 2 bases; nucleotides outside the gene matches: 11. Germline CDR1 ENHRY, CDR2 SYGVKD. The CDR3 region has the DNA TGTGCCATCAGTAACATGGGCGGGAGGAGTACCTACGAGCAGTACTTC. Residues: CAISNMGGRSTYEQYF.

The CDR3 DNA sequence: TGTGCCAGCAGCTGGGGAGGCGAAGAGACCCAGTACTTC. Protein: CASSWGGEETQYF. The V and J genes are TRBV6-5 and TRBJ2-5; perhaps TRBD2 as D (6 bases). Per the germline V gene, CDR1 is MNHEY and CDR2 is SVGAGI. Trimming removed 6 bases at V and 3 bases at J, with 11 bases between. The CDR3 spans 13 residues.

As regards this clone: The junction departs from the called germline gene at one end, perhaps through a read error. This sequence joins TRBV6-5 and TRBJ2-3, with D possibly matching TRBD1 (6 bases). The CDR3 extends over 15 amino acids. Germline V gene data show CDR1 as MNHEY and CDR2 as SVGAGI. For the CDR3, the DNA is TGTGCCAGCAGGTACTTCTCTGGACAGCCAGATACGCAGTATTTT. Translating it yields CASRYFSGQPDTQYF.

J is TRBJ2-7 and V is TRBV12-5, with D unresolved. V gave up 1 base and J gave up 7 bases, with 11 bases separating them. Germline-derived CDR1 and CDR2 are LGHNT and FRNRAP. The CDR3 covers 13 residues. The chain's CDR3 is CASGLEIFLEQYF. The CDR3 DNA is TGTGCTAGTGGTTTGGAAATCTTTTTAGAGCAGTACTTC. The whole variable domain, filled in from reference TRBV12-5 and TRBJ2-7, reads DARVTQTPRHKVTEMGQEVTMRCQPILGHNTVFWYRQTMMQGLELLAYFRNRAPLDDSGMPKDRFSAEMPDATLATLKIQPSEPRDSAVYFCASGLEIFLEQYFGPGTRLTVT.

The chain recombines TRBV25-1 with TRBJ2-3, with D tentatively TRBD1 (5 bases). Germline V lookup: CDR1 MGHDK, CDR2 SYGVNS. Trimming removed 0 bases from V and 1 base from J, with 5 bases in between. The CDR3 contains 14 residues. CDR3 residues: CASSEYRGTDTQYF. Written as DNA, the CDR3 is TGTGCCAGCAGTGAATACAGGGGCACAGATACGCAGTATTTT.

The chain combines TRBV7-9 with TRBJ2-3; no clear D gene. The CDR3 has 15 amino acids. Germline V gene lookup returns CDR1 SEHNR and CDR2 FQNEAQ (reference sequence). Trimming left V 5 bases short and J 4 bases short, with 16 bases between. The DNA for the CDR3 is TGTGCCAGCAGCGCCGCTATTCGCGACTCAGATACGCAGTATTTT. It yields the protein CASSAAIRDSDTQYF. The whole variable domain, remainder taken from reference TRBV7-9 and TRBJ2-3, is DTGVSQNPRHKITKRGQNVTFRCDPISEHNRLYWYRQTLGQGPEFLTYFQNEAQLEKSRLLSDRFSAERPKGSFSTLEIQRTEQGDSAMYLCASSAAIRDSDTQYFGPGTRLTVL.

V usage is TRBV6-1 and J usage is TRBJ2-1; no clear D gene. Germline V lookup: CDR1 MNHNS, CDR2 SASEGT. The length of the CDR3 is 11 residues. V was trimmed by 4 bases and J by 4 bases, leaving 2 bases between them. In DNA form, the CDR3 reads TGTGCCAGCAGTGCTTACAATGAGCAGTTCTTC. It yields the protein CASSAYNEQFF.

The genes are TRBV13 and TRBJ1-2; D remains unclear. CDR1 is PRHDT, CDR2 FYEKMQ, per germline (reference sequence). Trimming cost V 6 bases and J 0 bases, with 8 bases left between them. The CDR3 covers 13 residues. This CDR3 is CASSPRTNYGYTF. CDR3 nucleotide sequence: TGTGCCAGCAGTCCAAGGACTAACTATGGCTACACCTTC.

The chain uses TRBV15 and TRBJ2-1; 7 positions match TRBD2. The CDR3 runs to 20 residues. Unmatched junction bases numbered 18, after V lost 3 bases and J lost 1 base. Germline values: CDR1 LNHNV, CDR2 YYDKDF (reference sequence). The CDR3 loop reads CATSSVSLAFSGRSYNEQFF. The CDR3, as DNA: TGTGCCACCAGCAGTGTTTCTTTAGCCTTTAGCGGGCGATCCTACAATGAGCAGTTCTTC.

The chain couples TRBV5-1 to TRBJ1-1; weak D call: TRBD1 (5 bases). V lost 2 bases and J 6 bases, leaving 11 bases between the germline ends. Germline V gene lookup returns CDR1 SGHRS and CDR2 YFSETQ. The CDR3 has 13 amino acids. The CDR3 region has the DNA TGCGCCAGCAGCTTTGCAGGGTACTCTGAAGCTTTCTTT. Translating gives CASSFAGYSEAFF.

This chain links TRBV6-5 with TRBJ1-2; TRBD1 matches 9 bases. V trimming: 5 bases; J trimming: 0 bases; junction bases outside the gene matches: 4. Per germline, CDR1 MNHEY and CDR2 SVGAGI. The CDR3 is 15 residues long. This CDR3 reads CASSVQGAANYGYTF. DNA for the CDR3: TGTGCCAGCAGTGTACAGGGGGCGGCTAACTATGGCTACACCTTC.

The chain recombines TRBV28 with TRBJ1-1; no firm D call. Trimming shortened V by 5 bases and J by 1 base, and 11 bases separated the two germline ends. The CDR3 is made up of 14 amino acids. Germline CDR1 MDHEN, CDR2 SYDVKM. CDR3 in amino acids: CASSSGLTNTEAFF. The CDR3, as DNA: TGTGCCAGCAGTAGTGGGTTAACGAACACTGAAGCTTTCTTT.